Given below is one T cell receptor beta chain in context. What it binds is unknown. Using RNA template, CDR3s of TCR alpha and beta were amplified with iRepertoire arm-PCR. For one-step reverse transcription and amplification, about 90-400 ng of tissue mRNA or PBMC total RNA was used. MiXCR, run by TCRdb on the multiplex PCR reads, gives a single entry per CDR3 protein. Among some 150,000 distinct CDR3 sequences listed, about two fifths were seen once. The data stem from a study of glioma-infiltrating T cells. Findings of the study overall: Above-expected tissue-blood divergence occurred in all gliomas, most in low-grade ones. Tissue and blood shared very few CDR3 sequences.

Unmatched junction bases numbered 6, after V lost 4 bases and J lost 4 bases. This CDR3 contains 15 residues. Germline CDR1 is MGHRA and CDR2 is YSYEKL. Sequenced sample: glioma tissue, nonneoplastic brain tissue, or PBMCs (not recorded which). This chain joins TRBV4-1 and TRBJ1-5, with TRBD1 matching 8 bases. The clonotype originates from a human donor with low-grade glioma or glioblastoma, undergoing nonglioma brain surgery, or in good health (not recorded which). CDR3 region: CASSPGQGKNQPQHF. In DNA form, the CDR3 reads TGCGCCAGCAGCCCAGGACAGGGAAAAAATCAGCCCCAGCATTTT.